The 10 T cell receptor beta chains below were found in one sample sequenced in a study of beta chain features in type 1 diabetes. Expressed TCRB transcripts were sequenced, since all the RNA that had been isolated was reverse transcribed. The table came from immunoSEQ multiplex PCR; TCRdb's copy has only in-frame clones and leaves some out. Here the sample spans hundreds of thousands of clones, about an eighth being singletons. Whole-study findings and limits: Type 1 diabetes patients had TCRB CDR3s that were shorter (moderately but significantly so) in all four CD4+ subsets.

The antigens these receptors bind are not known. Specimen: naive CD4+ T cells from blood. The source is a man aged 18 to 29 with type 1 diabetes.

The chain recombines TRBV11-2 with TRBJ2-1, with D unresolved. V was clipped by 0 bases and J by 0 bases, with 3 bases between them. This CDR3 contains 14 residues. CDR1 is SGHAT, CDR2 FQNNGV, per germline. Here the CDR3 DNA reads TGTGCCAGCAGCTTAGACAGCTCCTACAATGAGCAGTTCTTC. Its protein product is CASSLDSSYNEQFF. Variable domain in full (rest from reference TRBV11-2 and TRBJ2-1): EAGVAQSPRYKIIEKRQSVAFWCNPISGHATLYWYQQILGQGPKLLIQFQNNGVVDDSQLPKDRFSAERLKGVDSTLKIQPAKLEDSAVYLCASSLDSSYNEQFFGPGTRLTVL.

The chain couples TRBV27 to TRBJ1-1; D is unclear. Germline values: CDR1 MNHEY, CDR2 SMNVEV (reference sequence). The CDR3 runs 13 residues. The V gene lost 7 bases and the J gene lost 1 base, with 10 bases spanning the gap. The CDR3 bases are TGTGCCAGCAAGACGTCTCAGAACACTGAAGCTTTCTTT. This codes for CASKTSQNTEAFF.

The sample holds a few counts of this clone. Other nucleotide sequences from this sample produce the same CDR3. The chain uses TRBV18 and TRBJ2-3; the D gene is possibly TRBD1 (6 bases). The CDR3 has 13 amino acids. CDR1 KGHSH and CDR2 LQKENI come from the germline V gene. V dropped 0 bases and J dropped 6 bases, with 7 bases sitting between them. This chain's CDR3 is CASSPPGADTQYF. DNA of the CDR3: TGTGCCAGCTCACCACCGGGGGCGGATACGCAGTATTTT.

V and J are TRBV28 and TRBJ1-2; 12 bases map to TRBD1. The V gene end was trimmed by 6 bases and the J gene end by 8 bases; junction bases not matched to a gene: 10. The CDR3 runs to 15 residues. Germline V lookup: CDR1 MDHEN, CDR2 SYDVKM. The CDR3 loop is CASRSPGTGGDGYTF. The CDR3 DNA is TGTGCCAGCAGATCCCCCGGGACAGGGGGCGACGGCTACACCTTC.

This clone was observed at least ten times. V is TRBV9 and J is TRBJ2-5; D gene uncertain. Deletions cut 0 bases from V and 1 base from J, with 7 bases between. CDR1 is SGDLS and CDR2 is YYNGEE in the germline V gene. This CDR3 has 14 amino acids. CDR3 region: CASSVGEGQETQYF. The CDR3 bases are TGTGCCAGCAGCGTAGGGGAAGGCCAAGAGACCCAGTACTTC. Using reference TRBV9 and TRBJ2-5 for the parts outside the CDR3, the full variable domain is DSGVTQTPKHLITATGQRVTLRCSPRSGDLSVYWYQQSLDQGLQFLIQYYNGEERAKGNILERFSAQQFPDLHSELNLSSLELGDSALYFCASSVGEGQETQYFGPGTRLLVL.

The gene calls are TRBV29-1 and TRBJ1-2; D possibly corresponds to TRBD1 (5 bases). The CDR3 length is 13 residues. Germline CDR1 SQVTM, CDR2 ANQGSEA. V dropped 7 bases and J dropped 2 bases, with 14 bases sitting between them. CDR3 loop: CSDGTWDNYGYTF. The DNA for the CDR3 is TGCAGCGACGGGACCTGGGACAACTATGGCTACACCTTC.

J is TRBJ2-3 and V is TRBV18; D remains ambiguous. Trimming left V 0 bases short and J 5 bases short, with 6 bases between. This CDR3 spans 13 amino acids. Germline V gene sequence: CDR1 KGHSH, CDR2 LQKENI. CDR3 coding DNA: TGTGCCAGCTCACCACCGAATGGAGATACGCAGTATTTT. Translated: CASSPPNGDTQYF.

This clone was seen only once. Other DNA sequences in the sample encode the same CDR3. This chain links TRBV7-2 with TRBJ1-6; D is ambiguous. The ends were cut back, 1 base at V and 6 bases at J, with 1 base in the middle. The CDR3 spans 12 residues. Germline-derived CDR1 and CDR2 are SGHTA and FQGNSA. The CDR3 DNA sequence: TGTGCCAGCAGCTTAGTTAATTCACCCCTCCACTTT. Its protein product is CASSLVNSPLHF.

The rearrangement joins TRBV2 to TRBJ2-2, with a possible D match to TRBD2 (5 bases). The germline gives CDR1 SNHLY, CDR2 FYNNEI. The length of the CDR3 is 12 residues. Trimming stripped 11 bases from V and 3 bases from J, with 10 bases between. The CDR3: CAAGMDTGELFF. Here the CDR3 DNA reads TGTGCCGCGGGCATGGACACCGGGGAGCTGTTTTTT.

This rearrangement joins TRBV28 to TRBJ1-1; D gene uncertain. Germline V lookup: CDR1 MDHEN, CDR2 SYDVKM. The CDR3 is 15 amino acids. V shed 2 bases and J shed 1 base, with 11 bases lying between them. CDR3 coding DNA: TGTGCCAGCAGTTTACCGTTCGGACCGAACACTGAAGCTTTCTTT. Its protein product is CASSLPFGPNTEAFF.